This T cell receptor beta chain was identified during a study of human versus mouse CDR3 diversity and MHC coevolution. Points from the study as a whole: By iCHAO1, human TCR beta clonotypes numbered 1.5 million to 2 million, the most. On average, humans showed more CDR3 deletions and insertions than mice.

V lost 5 bases and J lost 5, with 12 bases in between. Germline-derived CDR1 and CDR2 are GTSNPN and SVGIG (reference sequence). The CDR3 loop spans 12 amino acids. To note about this clone: What it recognizes is unknown.

Using immunoSEQ multiplex PCR, the repertoire was profiled, and TCRdb retains in-frame clones only, with some absent. In the table there are 86,000 or so clones, 80% to 95% of which are singletons. The sample consisted of naive CD4+ T cells from blood. Subset noted: CD45RO-negative CD62L-positive naive CD4 T cells. V gene TRBV30 combines with J gene TRBJ1-2; no firm D call. The origin of this receptor is a person between 25 and 70 years old in good health. The DNA of the CDR3 is TGTGCCTGGCGAGGAGTAGAATATGGCTACACCTTC. Translation gives CAWRGVEYGYTF. The complete variable domain, with remaining parts taken from reference TRBV30 and TRBJ1-2, reads SQTIHQWPATLVQPVGSPLSLECTVEGTSNPNLYWYRQAAGRGLQLLFYSVGIGQISSEVPQNLSASRPQDRQFILSSKKLLLSDSGFYLCAWRGVEYGYTFGSGTRLTVV.